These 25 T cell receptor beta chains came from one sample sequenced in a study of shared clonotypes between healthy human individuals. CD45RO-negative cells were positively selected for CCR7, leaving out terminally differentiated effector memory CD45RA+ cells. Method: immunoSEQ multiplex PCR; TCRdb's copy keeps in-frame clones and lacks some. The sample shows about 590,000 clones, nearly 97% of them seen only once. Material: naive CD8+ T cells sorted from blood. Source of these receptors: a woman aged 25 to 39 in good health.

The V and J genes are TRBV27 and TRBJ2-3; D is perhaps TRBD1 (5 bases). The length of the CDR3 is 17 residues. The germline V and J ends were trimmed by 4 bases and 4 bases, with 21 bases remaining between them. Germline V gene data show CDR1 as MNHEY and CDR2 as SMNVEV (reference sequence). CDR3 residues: CASSSPGAASSPDTQYF. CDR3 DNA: TGTGCCAGCAGTTCCCCTGGGGCCGCGTCCTCCCCAGATACGCAGTATTTT.

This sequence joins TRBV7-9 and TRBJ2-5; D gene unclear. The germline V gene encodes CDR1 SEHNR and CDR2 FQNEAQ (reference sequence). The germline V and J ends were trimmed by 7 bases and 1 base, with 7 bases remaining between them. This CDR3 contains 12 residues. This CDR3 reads CASMSVQETQYF. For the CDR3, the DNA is TGTGCCAGCATGAGTGTCCAAGAGACCCAGTACTTC.

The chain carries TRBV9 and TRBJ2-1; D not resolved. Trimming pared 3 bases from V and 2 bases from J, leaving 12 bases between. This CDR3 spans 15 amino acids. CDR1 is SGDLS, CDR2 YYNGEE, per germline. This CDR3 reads CASSEYPGPYNEQFF. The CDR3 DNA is TGTGCCAGCAGCGAGTACCCCGGCCCCTACAATGAGCAGTTCTTC.

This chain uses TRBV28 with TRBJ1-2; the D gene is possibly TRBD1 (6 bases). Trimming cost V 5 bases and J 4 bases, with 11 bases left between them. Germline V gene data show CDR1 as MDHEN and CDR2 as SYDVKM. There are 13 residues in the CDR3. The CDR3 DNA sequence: TGTGCCAGCAGTCCAACAGGGTCCTATGGCTACACCTTC. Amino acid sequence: CASSPTGSYGYTF.

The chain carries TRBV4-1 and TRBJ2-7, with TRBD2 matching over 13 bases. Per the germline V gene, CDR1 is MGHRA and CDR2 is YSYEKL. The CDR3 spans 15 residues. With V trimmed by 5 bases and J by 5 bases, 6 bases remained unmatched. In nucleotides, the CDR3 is TGCGCCAGCAGCTTCGGACTAGCGGGAGTCCACGAGCAGTACTTC. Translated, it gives CASSFGLAGVHEQYF.

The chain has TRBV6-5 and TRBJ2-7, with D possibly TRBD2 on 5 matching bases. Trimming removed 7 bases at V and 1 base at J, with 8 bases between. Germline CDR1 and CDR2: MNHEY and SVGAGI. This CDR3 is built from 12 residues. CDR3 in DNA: TGTGCCAGCAATTCGGGATCCTACGAGCAGTACTTC. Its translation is CASNSGSYEQYF.

DNA of the CDR3: TGTGCCAGCATAGGGGGGACTAGCGGAAACGATGAGCAGTTCTTC. Protein: CASIGGTSGNDEQFF. The gene calls are TRBV6-4 and TRBJ2-1; TRBD2 matches at 11 bases. V trimming: 7 bases; J trimming: 8 bases; junction bases outside the gene matches: 10. This CDR3 has 15 amino acids. In germline, CDR1 is MRHNA, CDR2 SNTAGT.

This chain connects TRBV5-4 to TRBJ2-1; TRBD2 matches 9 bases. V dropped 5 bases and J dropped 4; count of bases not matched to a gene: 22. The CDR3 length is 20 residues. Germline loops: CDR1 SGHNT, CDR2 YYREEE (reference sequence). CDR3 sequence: CASSKPGLADRNGLYNEQFF. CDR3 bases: TGTGCCAGCAGTAAACCGGGACTAGCTGACCGCAACGGCCTTTACAATGAGCAGTTCTTC. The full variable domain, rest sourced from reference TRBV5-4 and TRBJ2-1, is ETGVTQSPTHLIKTRGQQVTLRCSSQSGHNTVSWYQQALGQGPQFIFQYYREEENGRGNFPPRFSGLQFPNYSSELNVNALELDDSALYLCASSKPGLADRNGLYNEQFFGPGTRLTVL.

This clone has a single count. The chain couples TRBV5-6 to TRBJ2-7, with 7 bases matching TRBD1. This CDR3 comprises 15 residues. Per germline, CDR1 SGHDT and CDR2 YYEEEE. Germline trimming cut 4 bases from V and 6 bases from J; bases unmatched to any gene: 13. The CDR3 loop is CASSRPEQGFAEQYF. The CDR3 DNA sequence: TGTGCCAGCAGCCGGCCGGAACAGGGGTTCGCCGAGCAGTACTTC.

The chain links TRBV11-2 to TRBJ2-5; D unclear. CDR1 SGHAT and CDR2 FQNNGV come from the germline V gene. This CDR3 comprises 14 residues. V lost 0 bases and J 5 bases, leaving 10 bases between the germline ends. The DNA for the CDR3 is TGTGCCAGCAGCTTAGATTTCGGAAGGGAGACCCAGTACTTC. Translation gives CASSLDFGRETQYF.

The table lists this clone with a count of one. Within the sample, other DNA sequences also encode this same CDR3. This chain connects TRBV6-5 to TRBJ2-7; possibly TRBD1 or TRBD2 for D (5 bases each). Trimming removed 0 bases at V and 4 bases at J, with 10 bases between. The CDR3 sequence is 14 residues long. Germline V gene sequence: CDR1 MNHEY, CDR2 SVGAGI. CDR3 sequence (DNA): TGTGCCAGCAGTTACTCACCGGGGACGTACGAGCAGTACTTC. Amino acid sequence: CASSYSPGTYEQYF.

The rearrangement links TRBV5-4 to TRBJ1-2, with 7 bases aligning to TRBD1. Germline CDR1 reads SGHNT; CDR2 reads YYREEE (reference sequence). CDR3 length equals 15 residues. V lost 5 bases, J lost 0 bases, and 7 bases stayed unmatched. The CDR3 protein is CASRPDRDANYGYTF. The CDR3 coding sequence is TGTGCCAGCAGACCCGACAGGGATGCTAACTATGGCTACACCTTC.

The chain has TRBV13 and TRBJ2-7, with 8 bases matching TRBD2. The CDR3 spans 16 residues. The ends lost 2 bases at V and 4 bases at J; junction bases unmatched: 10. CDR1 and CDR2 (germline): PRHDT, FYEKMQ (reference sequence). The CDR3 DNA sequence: TGTGCCAGCAGCTTAAGGGGGGCGGGAGGTGTATACGAGCAGTACTTC. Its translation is CASSLRGAGGVYEQYF.

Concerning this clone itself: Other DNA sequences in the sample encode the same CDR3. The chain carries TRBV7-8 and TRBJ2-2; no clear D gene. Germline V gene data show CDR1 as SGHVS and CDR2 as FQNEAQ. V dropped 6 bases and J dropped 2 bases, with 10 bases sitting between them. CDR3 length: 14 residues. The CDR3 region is CASSSGPNTGELFF. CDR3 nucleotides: TGTGCCAGCAGTTCGGGCCCTAACACCGGGGAGCTGTTTTTT.

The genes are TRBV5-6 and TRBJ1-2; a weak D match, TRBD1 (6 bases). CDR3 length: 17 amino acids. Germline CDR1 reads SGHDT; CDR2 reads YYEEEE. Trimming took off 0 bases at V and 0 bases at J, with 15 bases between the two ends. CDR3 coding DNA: TGTGCCAGCAGCTTGGATAGCAGGGGTTGGTCTAACTATGGCTACACCTTC. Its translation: CASSLDSRGWSNYGYTF.

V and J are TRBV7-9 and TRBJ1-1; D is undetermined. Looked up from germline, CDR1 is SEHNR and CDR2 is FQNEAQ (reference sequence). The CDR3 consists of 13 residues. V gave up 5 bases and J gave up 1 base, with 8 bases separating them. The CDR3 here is CASSRTENTEAFF. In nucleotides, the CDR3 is TGTGCCAGCAGCCGGACCGAGAACACTGAAGCTTTCTTT.

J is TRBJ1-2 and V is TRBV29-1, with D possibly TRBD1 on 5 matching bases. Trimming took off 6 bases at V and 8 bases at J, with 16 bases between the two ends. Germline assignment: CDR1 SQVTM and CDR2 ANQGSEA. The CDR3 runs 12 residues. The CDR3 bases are TGCAGCGTGGGACGCCTTTCGGAGGGCTACACCTTC. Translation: CSVGRLSEGYTF.

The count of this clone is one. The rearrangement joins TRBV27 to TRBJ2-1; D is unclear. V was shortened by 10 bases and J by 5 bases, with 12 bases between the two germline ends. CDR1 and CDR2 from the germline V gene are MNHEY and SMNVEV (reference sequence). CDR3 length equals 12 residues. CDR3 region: CATTGYNNEQFF. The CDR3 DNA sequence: TGTGCCACAACTGGGTACAACAATGAGCAGTTCTTC.

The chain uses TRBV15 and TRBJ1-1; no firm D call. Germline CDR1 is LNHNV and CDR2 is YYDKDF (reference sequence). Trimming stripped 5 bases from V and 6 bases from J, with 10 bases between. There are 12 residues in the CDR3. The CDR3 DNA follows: TGTGCCACCAGCGTGGATCTGGCTGAAGCTTTCTTT. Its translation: CATSVDLAEAFF.

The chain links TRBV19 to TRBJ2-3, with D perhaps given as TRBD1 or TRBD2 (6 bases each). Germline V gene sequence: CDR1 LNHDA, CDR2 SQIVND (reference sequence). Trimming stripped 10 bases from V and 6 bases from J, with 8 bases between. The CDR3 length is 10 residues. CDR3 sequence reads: CAMGGDTQYF. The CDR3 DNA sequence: TGTGCCATGGGGGGCGATACGCAGTATTTT.

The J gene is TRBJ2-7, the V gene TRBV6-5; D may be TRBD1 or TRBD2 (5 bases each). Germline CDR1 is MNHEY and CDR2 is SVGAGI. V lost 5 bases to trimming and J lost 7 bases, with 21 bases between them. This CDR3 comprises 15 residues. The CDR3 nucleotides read TGTGCCAGCAGTCCGGACATGGCCGGGGTACGGGAGCAGTACTTC. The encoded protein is CASSPDMAGVREQYF.

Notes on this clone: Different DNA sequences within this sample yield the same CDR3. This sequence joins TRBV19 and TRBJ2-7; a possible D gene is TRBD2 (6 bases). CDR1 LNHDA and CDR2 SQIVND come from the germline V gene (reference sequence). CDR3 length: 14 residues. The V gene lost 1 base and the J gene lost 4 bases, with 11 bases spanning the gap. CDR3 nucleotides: TGTGCCAGTAGTATAGGAGGGGCGGGGTACGAGCAGTACTTC. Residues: CASSIGGAGYEQYF.

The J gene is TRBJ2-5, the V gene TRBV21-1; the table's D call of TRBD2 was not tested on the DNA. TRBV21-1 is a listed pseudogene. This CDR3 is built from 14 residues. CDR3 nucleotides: TGTGCCAGCAGCAAAGTCGGGAGGCAAGAGACCCAGTACTTC. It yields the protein CASSKVGRQETQYF.

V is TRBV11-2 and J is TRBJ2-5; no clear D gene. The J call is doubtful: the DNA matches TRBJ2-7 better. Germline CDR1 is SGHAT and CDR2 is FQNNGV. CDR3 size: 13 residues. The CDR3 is CASSSVSSYEQYF. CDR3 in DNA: TGTGCCAGCAGCTCAGTCAGCTCCTACGAGCAGTACTTC.

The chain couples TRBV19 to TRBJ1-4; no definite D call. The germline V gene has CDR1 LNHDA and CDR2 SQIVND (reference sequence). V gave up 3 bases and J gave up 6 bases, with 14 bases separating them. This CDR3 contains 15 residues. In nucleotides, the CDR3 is TGTGCCAGTAGTATTGGCCAGGTACTGGATGAAAAACTGTTTTTT. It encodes CASSIGQVLDEKLFF.